Listed here is a single T cell receptor (beta chain). The data derive from a study of blood T cell repertoires in COVID-19. Whole-study context: Acute and convalescent COVID-19 specimens originated in the United States, Italy and Spain. The cDNA or gDNA used as material had been derived from T cells, B-cell-depleted T cells, or PBMCs.

In the authors' methods: How many nucleated cells were present was estimated from reference gene primer amplification. The data were produced by immunoSEQ multiplex PCR, yet TCRdb's version contains in-frame clones alone and is incomplete. Clone size and V and J calls were adopted from that table, with D and trimming inferred from the DNA. Among fewer than 70,000 clones, around 80% were seen once, and the ten largest hold 9% to 15%. The CDR3 contains 19 residues. V dropped 0 bases and J dropped 0 bases, with 15 bases sitting between them. The germline gives CDR1 SGHVS, CDR2 FQNEAQ. The V gene is TRBV7-8, the J gene TRBJ1-6; tentative D call: TRBD1 (5 bases). Sequenced: peripheral blood. The receptor comes from a human donor in a cohort sampled during active COVID-19. CDR3 bases: TGTGCCAGCAGCTTAGCGGGGGGTGGCAGGAGCTCCTATAATTCACCCCTCCACTTT. Protein product: CASSLAGGGRSSYNSPLHF.